What follows describes a single T cell receptor beta chain. These data originate in a study of response to subunit inactivated influenza vaccine. TCRdb reprocessed the RT-PCR reads with MiXCR, giving one entry per CDR3 protein. The sample yields 500,000 or so distinct CDR3 sequences, about 17% seen once. The CDR3 is 15 amino acids. The germline V gene encodes CDR1 WSHSY and CDR2 SAAADI. V lost 2 bases and J lost 4; bases outside the gene matches: 5. The material sequenced was CD4+ T cells sorted from PBMCs, taken 23 months after vaccination. This TCR came from a man between 50 and 70 years old who received an inactivated influenza vaccine. The chain combines TRBV10-2 with TRBJ1-1; 9 bases match TRBD1. In nucleotides, the CDR3 is TGCGCCAGCAGTGAGGACAGGGGGGTGGGCACTGAAGCTTTCTTT. Translated: CASSEDRGVGTEAFF.